The entry below gives a single T cell receptor beta chain sequence along with its context. Its antigen is not identified. Germline CDR1 is SNHLY and CDR2 is FYNNEI. The CDR3 totals 16 residues. J was trimmed by 5 bases and V by 2 bases; bases with no gene match: 8. The sample originates from a study of T cell responses to AZD1222 COVID-19 vaccine. Overall study findings and caveats: A reported finding is that nearly half of spike-specific TCRs target unmutated variant regions. It was only after the peak T cell response that any repertoires were sampled.

Profiled with immunoSEQ multiplex PCR; TCRdb holds only in-frame clones, not every one. Here the sample spans around 140,000 clones, 90% to 95% being singletons. The V gene is TRBV2, the J gene TRBJ1-1; 10 positions agree with TRBD1. This TCR was sampled from an adult in good health. The sequencing used peripheral blood, collected on day 0 of AZD1222 vaccination. The CDR3 bases are TGTGCCAGCAGTGAAATTGGGACAGGGGTTGGAACTGAAGCTTTCTTT. This gives the protein CASSEIGTGVGTEAFF.